This T cell receptor beta chain originates from a study of blood T cell repertoires in COVID-19. Original processing methods: From reference gene primer amplification, estimates of nucleated cell counts were derived. Using immunoSEQ multiplex PCR, the repertoire was profiled, and TCRdb retains in-frame clones only, with some absent. For V, J and clone size, that table is used; D and trimming come from the DNA. Of approximately 61,000 clones in the sample, around four fifths were seen once. Per germline, CDR1 SGHAT and CDR2 FQNNGV. The V end was cut by 1 base, the J end by 5 bases, with 6 bases between. The CDR3 length is 13 residues.

The material sequenced was peripheral blood. This rearrangement joins TRBV11-2 to TRBJ1-5; D is undetermined. The clonotype was recovered from a man aged 65-85 years with acute or convalescent COVID-19. CDR3 DNA sequence: TGTGCCAGCAGCTTAGTAGATGATCAGCCCCAGCATTTT. The encoded protein is CASSLVDDQPQHF.